This TCR beta chain was retrieved from a study of blood T cell repertoires in COVID-19. Study-level information: Specimens from acute and convalescent COVID-19 originated in the United States, Italy and Spain.

The germline V gene encodes CDR1 SGHRS and CDR2 YFSETQ. V lost 1 base and J lost 1; bases outside the gene matches: 1. There are 17 residues in the CDR3. Assay: immunoSEQ multiplex PCR; the TCRdb copy retains only in-frame clones and omits some. The sample lists approximately 76,000 clones; over 65% were seen once. V is TRBV5-1 and J is TRBJ2-6, with 11 bases lining up with TRBD1. The sample was peripheral blood. The source is an older woman with acute or convalescent COVID-19. This chain's CDR3 is CASSLRDRGSGANVLTF. In DNA, the CDR3 is TGCGCCAGCAGCTTGCGGGACAGGGGGTCTGGGGCCAACGTCCTGACTTTC.